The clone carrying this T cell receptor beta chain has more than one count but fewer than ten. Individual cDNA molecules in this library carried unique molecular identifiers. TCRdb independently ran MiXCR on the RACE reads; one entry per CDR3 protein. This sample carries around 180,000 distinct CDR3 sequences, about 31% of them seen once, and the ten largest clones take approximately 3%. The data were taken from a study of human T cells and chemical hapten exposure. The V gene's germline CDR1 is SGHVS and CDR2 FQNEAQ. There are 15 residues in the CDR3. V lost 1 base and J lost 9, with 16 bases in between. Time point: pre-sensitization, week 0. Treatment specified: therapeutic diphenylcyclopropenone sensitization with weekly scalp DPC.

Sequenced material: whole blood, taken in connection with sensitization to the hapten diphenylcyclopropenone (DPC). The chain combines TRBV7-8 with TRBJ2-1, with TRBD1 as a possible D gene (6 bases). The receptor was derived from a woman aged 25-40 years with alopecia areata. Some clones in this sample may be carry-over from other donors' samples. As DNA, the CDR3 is TGTGCCAGCAGCTTAGTGGGGTTGGGGGCATCTGAGCAGTTCTTC. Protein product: CASSLVGLGASEQFF.